These 9 T cell receptor beta chains share one sample of origin, sequenced in a study of OX40 agonist ivuxolimab in advanced cancers. Sequencing was performed with immunoSEQ multiplex PCR; in TCRdb, only in-frame clones are kept and a portion is missing. The sample contains 55,000 to 65,000 clones, around 93% of which appear only once. Specimen: CD4+ or CD8+ T cells sorted from blood, collected in a trial of the OX40 agonist ivuxolimab. All receptors derive from an adult with an advanced solid tumor such as melanoma, head and neck, liver or kidney cancer.

The chain carries TRBV7-9 and TRBJ2-7; TRBD1 is a possible D gene (6 bases). The CDR3 length is 14 residues. The ends were cut back, 5 bases at V and 3 bases at J, with 14 bases in the middle. Looked up from germline, CDR1 is SEHNR and CDR2 is FQNEAQ (reference sequence). CDR3 sequence reads: CASSADRLVYEQYF. The CDR3 DNA is TGTGCCAGCAGCGCGGACAGATTGGTCTACGAGCAGTACTTC.

The chain employs TRBV10-1 and TRBJ2-5; either TRBD1 or TRBD2 may supply D (6 bases each). Germline V gene sequence: CDR1 WNHNN, CDR2 SYGVQD (reference sequence). V lost 6 bases and J 5 bases, leaving 22 bases between the germline ends. This CDR3 spans 16 amino acids. The CDR3 loop is CASSRTPLGGQETQYF. CDR3 nucleotides: TGCGCCAGCAGCCGGACTCCCCTTGGGGGGCAGGAGACCCAGTACTTC.

CDR3 region: CAWTHRDRVTRLFF. The CDR3 DNA is TGTGCCTGGACCCACCGGGACAGGGTTACCCGCCTGTTTTTT. This chain joins TRBV30 and TRBJ1-4; 9 positions agree with TRBD1. V lost 4 bases to trimming and J lost 14 bases; unmatched junction nucleotides: 14. The length of the CDR3 is 14 residues. Per germline, CDR1 GTSNPN and CDR2 SVGIG (reference sequence).

This clone was picked up a small number of times. V usage is TRBV10-1 and J usage is TRBJ1-2; D is ambiguous. V was pared by 4 bases and J by 5 bases, with 11 bases between. This CDR3 contains 13 residues. Germline values: CDR1 WNHNN, CDR2 SYGVQD (reference sequence). CDR3 nucleotide sequence: TGCGCCAGCAGTGGGGAGAGAGGGTATGGCTACACCTTC. Residues: CASSGERGYGYTF.

The chain couples TRBV15 to TRBJ2-7; the D is unclear. CDR1 is LNHNV, CDR2 YYDKDF, per germline (reference sequence). This CDR3 has 12 residues. Deletions cut 0 bases from V and 6 bases from J, with 6 bases between. The CDR3 loop is CATSRDIAEQYF. The CDR3 nucleotides read TGTGCCACCAGCAGAGATATAGCCGAGCAGTACTTC.

The rearrangement joins TRBV10-1 to TRBJ2-1, with a weak D call TRBD1 (6 bases). CDR1 is WNHNN, CDR2 SYGVQD, per germline (reference sequence). The CDR3 loop spans 12 amino acids. V gave up 0 bases and J gave up 9 bases, with 6 bases separating them. CDR3: CASSESRGEQFF. As DNA, the CDR3 is TGCGCCAGCAGTGAGTCCAGGGGTGAGCAGTTCTTC.

V and J are TRBV7-9 and TRBJ2-7; D is unresolved. The germline CDR1 and CDR2 sequences are SEHNR and FQNEAQ (reference sequence). This CDR3 region has 11 residues. V lost 5 bases, J lost 4 bases, and 6 bases lay in between. Written as DNA, the CDR3 is TGTGCCAGCAGCCCCCAATACGAGCAGTACTTC. It codes for CASSPQYEQYF.

The chain has TRBV5-4 and TRBJ2-1, with D tentatively TRBD1 (6 bases). V shed 4 bases and J shed 6 bases, with 20 bases lying between them. CDR1 and CDR2 from the germline V gene are SGHNT and YYREEE (reference sequence). CDR3 length equals 16 residues. This CDR3 is CASSPAPRGQSNEQFF. CDR3 in DNA: TGTGCCAGCAGCCCGGCCCCCAGGGGCCAGAGCAATGAGCAGTTCTTC.

The V gene is TRBV2, the J gene TRBJ2-1, with D perhaps being TRBD1 or TRBD2 (5 bases each). This CDR3 region has 13 residues. The ends were cut back, 8 bases at V and 7 bases at J, with 15 bases in the middle. Germline-derived CDR1 and CDR2 are SNHLY and FYNNEI. The CDR3 loop is CASSSGTSNEQFF. In DNA, the CDR3 is TGTGCCAGCTCCTCCGGGACCAGTAATGAGCAGTTCTTC. Full variable domain (outside the CDR3, taken from reference TRBV2 and TRBJ2-1): EPEVTQTPSHQVTQMGQEVILRCVPISNHLYFYWYRQILGQKVEFLVSFYNNEISEKSEIFDDQFSVERPDGSNFTLKIRSTKLEDSAMYFCASSSGTSNEQFFGPGTRLTVL.